The clone carrying this TCR beta chain was observed at least ten times. This entry belongs to a study of spatial heterogeneity in lung cancer. Each CDR3 protein is one row after TCRdb ran MiXCR on the 5' RACE reads. Counted here are about 45,000 distinct CDR3 sequences, approximately 7% occurring once; the ten biggest clones make up about 39%. The time point is: sample taken at primary tumor resection. From tumor, nontumor lung or frozen PBMC, whole RNA was taken unsorted for sequencing. The CDR3 is 14 amino acids. V was cut by 0 bases and J by 4 bases, with 7 bases left in between. The V gene's germline CDR1 is LGHDT and CDR2 YNNKEL (reference sequence).

V gene TRBV3-1 combines with J gene TRBJ2-1; the D call may be TRBD1 or TRBD2 (5 bases each). This clonotype originated in a female donor with early-stage non-small cell lung cancer. The sequenced sample was PBMCs, obtained at surgery. In DNA, the CDR3 is TGTGCCAGCAGCCAAGATTGGGGGTACAATGAGCAGTTCTTC. Translation gives CASSQDWGYNEQFF.